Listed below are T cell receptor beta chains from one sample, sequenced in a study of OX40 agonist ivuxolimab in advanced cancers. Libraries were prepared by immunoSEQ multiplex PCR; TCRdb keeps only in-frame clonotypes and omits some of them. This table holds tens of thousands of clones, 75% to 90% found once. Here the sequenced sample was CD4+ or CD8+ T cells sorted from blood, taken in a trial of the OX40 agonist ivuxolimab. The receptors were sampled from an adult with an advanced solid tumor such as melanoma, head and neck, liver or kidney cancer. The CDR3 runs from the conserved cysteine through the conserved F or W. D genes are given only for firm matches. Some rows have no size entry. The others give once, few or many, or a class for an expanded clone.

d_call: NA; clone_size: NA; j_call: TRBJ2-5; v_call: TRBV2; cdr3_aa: CASSRSWTTETQYF; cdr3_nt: TGTGCCAGCAGTCGAAGTTGGACCACCGAGACCCAGTACTTC
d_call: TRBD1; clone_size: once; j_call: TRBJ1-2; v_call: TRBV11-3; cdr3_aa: CASSFNTGGYGYTF; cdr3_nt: TGTGCCAGCAGCTTTAACACAGGGGGCTATGGCTACACCTTC
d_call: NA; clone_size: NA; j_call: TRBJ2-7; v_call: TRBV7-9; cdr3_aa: CASSLLSSEQYF; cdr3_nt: TGTGCCAGCAGCTTACTTTCGAGCGAGCAGTACTTC
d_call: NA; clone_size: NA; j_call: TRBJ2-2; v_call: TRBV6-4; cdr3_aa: CASSLAWAGELFF; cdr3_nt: TGTGCCAGCAGCTTAGCGTGGGCCGGGGAGCTGTTTTTT
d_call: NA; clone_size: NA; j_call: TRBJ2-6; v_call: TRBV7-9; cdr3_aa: CASSFRGSSGANVLTF; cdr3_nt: TGTGCCAGCAGCTTTAGAGGGAGCTCTGGGGCCAACGTCCTGACTTTC
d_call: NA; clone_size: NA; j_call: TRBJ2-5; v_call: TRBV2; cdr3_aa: CASTLGGHQETQYF; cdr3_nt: TGTGCCAGTACGCTGGGGGGACACCAAGAGACCCAGTACTTC
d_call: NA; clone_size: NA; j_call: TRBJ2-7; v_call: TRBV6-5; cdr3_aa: CASRRDYEQYF; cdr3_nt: TGTGCCAGCAGACGAGACTACGAGCAGTACTTC
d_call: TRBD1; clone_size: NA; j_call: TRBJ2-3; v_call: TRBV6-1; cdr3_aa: CASSDVAGGRDTQYF; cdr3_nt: TGTGCCAGCAGTGATGTGGCAGGGGGAAGGGATACGCAGTATTTT
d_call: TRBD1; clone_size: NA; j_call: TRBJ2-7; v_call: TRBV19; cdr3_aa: CASRPGTANSYEQYF; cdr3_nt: TGTGCCAGTAGGCCAGGGACAGCAAATTCCTACGAGCAGTACTTC
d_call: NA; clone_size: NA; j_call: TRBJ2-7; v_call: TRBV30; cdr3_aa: CAWSVLERGEQYF; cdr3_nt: TGTGCCTGGAGTGTACTGGAGAGAGGCGAGCAGTACTTC
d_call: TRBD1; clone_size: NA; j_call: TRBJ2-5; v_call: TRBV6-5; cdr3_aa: CASSYSGQGLETQYF; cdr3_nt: TGTGCCAGCAGTTACTCAGGACAGGGATTAGAGACCCAGTACTTC
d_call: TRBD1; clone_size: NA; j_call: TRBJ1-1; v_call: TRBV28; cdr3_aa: CASSPGGIRNTEAFF; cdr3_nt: TGTGCCAGCAGTCCAGGGGGCATAAGGAACACTGAAGCTTTCTTT
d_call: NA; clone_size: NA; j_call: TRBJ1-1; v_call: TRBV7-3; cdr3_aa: CASSFGGNTEAFF; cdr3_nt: TGTGCCAGCAGTTTCGGAGGCAATACTGAAGCTTTCTTT
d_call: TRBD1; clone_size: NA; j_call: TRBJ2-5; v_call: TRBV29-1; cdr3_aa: CSVRTGGAGETQYF; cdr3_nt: TGCAGCGTTCGGACAGGGGGCGCGGGGGAGACCCAGTACTTC
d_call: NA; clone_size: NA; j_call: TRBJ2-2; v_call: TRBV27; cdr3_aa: CASSLSITGTIVGELFF; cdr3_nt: TGTGCCAGCAGTTTATCGATAACAGGGACGATAGTCGGGGAGCTGTTTTTT
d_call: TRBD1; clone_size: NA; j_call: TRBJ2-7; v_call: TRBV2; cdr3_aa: CASSEPNWGQGSYEQYF; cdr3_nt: TGTGCCAGCAGTGAACCAAACTGGGGACAGGGGTCCTACGAGCAGTACTTC
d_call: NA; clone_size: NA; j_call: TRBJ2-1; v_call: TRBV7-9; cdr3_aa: CASSLIAPPDNEQFF; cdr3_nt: TGTGCCAGCAGCTTAATAGCGCCCCCTGACAATGAGCAGTTCTTC
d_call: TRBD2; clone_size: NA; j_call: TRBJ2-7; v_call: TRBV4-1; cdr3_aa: CASSQDSGSSYEQYF; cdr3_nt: TGTGCCAGCAGCCAAGATAGCGGGAGCTCCTACGAGCAGTACTTC
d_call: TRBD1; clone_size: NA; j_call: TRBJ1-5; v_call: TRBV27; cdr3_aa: CASSLTGTGFPYSNQPQHF; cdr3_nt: TGTGCCAGCAGTTTAACCGGGACAGGGTTTCCCTATAGCAATCAGCCCCAGCATTTT
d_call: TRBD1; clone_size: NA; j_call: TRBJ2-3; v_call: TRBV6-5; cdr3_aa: CASSRTGVGPDTQYF; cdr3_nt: TGTGCCAGCAGTCGGACAGGGGTTGGCCCAGATACGCAGTATTTT
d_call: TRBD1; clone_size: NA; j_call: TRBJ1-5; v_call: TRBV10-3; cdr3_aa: CAISPGGSGKPQHF; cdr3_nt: TGTGCCATCAGCCCAGGGGGGTCAGGGAAGCCCCAGCATTTT
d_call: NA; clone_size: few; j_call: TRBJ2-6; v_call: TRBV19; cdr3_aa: CASSKRPPVAVRGSGANVLTF; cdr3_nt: TGTGCCAGTAGTAAACGCCCTCCGGTGGCAGTACGGGGGAGTGGGGCCAACGTCCTGACTTTC
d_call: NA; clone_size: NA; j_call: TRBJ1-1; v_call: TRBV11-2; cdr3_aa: CASSLMAANTEAFF; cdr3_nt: TGTGCCAGCAGCTTAATGGCAGCGAACACTGAAGCTTTCTTT
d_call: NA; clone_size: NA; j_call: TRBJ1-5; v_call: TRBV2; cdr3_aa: CASRQGLSNQPQHF; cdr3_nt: TGTGCCAGCAGACAGGGATTGAGCAATCAGCCCCAGCATTTT
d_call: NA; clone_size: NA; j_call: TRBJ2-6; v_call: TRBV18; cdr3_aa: CASSPSGANVLTF; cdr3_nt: TGTGCCAGCTCACCCTCTGGGGCCAACGTCCTGACTTTC
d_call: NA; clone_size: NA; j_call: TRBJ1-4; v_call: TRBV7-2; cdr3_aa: CASSTRAGDGAEKLFF; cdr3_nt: TGTGCCAGCAGCACCCGCGCCGGGGACGGGGCTGAAAAACTGTTTTTT
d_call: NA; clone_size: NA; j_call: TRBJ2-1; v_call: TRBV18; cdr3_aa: CASSPQWRYNEQFF; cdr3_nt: TGTGCCAGCTCACCCCAGTGGCGGTACAATGAGCAGTTCTTC
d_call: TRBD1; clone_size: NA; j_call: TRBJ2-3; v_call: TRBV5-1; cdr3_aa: CASSSWTGRSDTQYF; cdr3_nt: TGCGCCAGCAGCTCATGGACAGGGCGGTCAGATACGCAGTATTTT
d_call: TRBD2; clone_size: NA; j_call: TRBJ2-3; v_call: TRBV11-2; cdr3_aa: CASSPGGAGGYSDTQYF; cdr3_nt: TGTGCCAGCAGCCCCGGGGGAGCGGGAGGGTATTCGGATACGCAGTATTTT
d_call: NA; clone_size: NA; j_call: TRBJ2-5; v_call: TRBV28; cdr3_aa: CASSLNPRTPSDETQYF; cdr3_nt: TGTGCCAGCAGTTTGAATCCCAGGACACCATCGGACGAGACCCAGTACTTC
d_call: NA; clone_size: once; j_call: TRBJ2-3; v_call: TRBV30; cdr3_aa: CAWSGGVGAQYF; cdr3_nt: TGTGCCTGGAGCGGAGGGGTTGGGGCGCAGTATTTT
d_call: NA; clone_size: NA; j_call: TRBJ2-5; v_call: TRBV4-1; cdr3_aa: CASSQADGTRWDQYF; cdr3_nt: TGCGCCAGCAGCCAAGCGGACGGAACTCGGTGGGACCAGTACTTC
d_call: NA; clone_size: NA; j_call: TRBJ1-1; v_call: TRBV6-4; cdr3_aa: CASSEGSTEAFF; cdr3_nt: TGTGCCAGCAGTGAGGGGTCCACTGAAGCTTTCTTT
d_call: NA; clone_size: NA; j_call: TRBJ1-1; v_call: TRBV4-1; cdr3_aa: CASSQRTEFGTEAFF; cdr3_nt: TGCGCCAGCAGCCAAAGGACGGAGTTTGGCACTGAAGCTTTCTTT
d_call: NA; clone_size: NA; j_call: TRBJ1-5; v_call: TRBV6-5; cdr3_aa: CASRGSNQPQHF; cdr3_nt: TGTGCCAGCCGTGGGAGCAATCAGCCCCAGCATTTT
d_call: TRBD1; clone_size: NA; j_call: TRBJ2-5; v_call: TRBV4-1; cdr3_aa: CASSRLTGTGTQYF; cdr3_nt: TGCGCCAGCAGCCGATTGACGGGGACAGGGACCCAGTACTTC
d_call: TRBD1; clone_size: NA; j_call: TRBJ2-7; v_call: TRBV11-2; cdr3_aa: CASSPGQGPYEQYF; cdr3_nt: TGTGCCAGCAGCCCCGGACAGGGGCCCTACGAGCAGTACTTC
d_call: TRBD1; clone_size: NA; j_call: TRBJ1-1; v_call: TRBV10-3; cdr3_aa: CAISGGTGALGTEAFF; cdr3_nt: TGTGCCATCAGTGGTGGGACAGGGGCGCTGGGCACTGAAGCTTTCTTT
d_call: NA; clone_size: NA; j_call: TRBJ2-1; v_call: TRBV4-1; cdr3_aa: CASSQDGGTYNEQFF; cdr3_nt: TGCGCCAGCAGCCAAGATGGCGGGACCTACAATGAGCAGTTCTTC
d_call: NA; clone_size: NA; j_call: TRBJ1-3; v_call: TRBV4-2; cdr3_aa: CASSQPGTTRRNSGNTIYF; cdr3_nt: TGTGCCAGCAGCCAACCCGGGACAACCAGAAGAAACTCTGGAAACACCATATATTTT
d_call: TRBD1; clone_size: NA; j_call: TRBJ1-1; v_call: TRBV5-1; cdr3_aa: CASSAAGQGNTEAFF; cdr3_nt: TGCGCCAGCAGCGCGGCGGGACAGGGGAACACTGAAGCTTTCTTT
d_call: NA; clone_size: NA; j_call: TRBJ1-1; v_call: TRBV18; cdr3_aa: CASSPKQRLNTEAFF; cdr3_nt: TGTGCCAGCTCACCAAAACAGAGACTGAACACTGAAGCTTTCTTT
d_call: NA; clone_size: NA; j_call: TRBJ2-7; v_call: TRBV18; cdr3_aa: CASSPRTDISYEQYF; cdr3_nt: TGTGCCAGCTCACCCCGGACAGATATCTCCTACGAGCAGTACTTC
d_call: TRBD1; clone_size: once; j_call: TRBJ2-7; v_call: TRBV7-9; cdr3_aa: CASSQDPAGGYEQYF; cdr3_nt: TGTGCCAGCAGCCAAGACCCGGCAGGGGGCTACGAGCAGTACTTC
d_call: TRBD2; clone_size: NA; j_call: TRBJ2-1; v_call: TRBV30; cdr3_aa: CAWGGTSGPYNEQFF; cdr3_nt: TGTGCCTGGGGGGGGACTAGCGGCCCCTACAATGAGCAGTTCTTC
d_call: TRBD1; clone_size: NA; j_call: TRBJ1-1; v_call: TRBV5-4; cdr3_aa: CASSGRDRDEAFF; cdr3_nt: TGTGCCAGCAGCGGGCGGGACAGGGATGAAGCTTTCTTT
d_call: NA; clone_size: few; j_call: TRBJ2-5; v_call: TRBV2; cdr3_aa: CASKGAGQETQYF; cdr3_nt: TGTGCCAGCAAGGGGGCGGGGCAAGAGACCCAGTACTTC
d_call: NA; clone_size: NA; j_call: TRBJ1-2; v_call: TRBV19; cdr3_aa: CASNIPPEDYGYTF; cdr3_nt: TGTGCCAGTAATATCCCCCCTGAAGACTATGGCTACACCTTC
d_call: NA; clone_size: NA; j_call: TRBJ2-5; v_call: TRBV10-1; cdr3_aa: CATRTVQELQYF; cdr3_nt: TGCGCCACCAGGACTGTTCAAGAGCTCCAGTACTTC
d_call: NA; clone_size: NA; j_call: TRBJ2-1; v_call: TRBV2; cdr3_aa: CASKIQYNEQFF; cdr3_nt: TGTGCCAGCAAGATCCAGTACAATGAGCAGTTCTTC
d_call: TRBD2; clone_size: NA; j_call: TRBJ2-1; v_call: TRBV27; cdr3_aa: CASSLQGWTSGSGEQFF; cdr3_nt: TGTGCCAGCAGTTTACAGGGATGGACTAGCGGGAGTGGTGAGCAGTTCTTC
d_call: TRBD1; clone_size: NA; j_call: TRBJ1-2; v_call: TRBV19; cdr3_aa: CASSSWDRSTNYGYTF; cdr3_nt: TGTGCCAGTAGTAGTTGGGACAGATCAACTAACTATGGCTACACCTTC
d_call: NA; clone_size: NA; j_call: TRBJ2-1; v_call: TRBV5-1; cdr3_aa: CASSFNRDEQFF; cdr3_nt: TGCGCCAGCAGCTTTAATCGGGATGAGCAGTTCTTC
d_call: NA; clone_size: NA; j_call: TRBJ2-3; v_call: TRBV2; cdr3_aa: CASGKTTNTDTQYF; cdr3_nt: TGTGCCAGCGGTAAAACTACAAACACAGATACGCAGTATTTT
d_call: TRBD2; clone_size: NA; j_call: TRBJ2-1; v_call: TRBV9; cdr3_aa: CASSVDLSGRTYNEQFF; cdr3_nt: TGTGCCAGCAGCGTAGATCTCAGCGGGAGGACCTACAATGAGCAGTTCTTC
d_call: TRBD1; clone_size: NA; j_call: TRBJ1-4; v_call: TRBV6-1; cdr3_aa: CASSDWTGANEKLFF; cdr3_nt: TGTGCCAGCAGTGATTGGACAGGGGCTAATGAAAAACTGTTTTTT